These 8 T cell receptor beta chains were sequenced from one sample in a study of T cells in Graves' hyperthyroidism and ophthalmopathy. TCR beta CDR3 region amplification was performed from RNA transcripts. A first-round RT-PCR of the TCR CDR3 used the HTBI primer set. TCRdb ran MiXCR on the multiplex PCR reads and lists one entry per CDR3 protein. The sample yields approximately 600,000 distinct CDR3 sequences, roughly 20% seen once. Sequencing was done on a sample of blood. Receptors were obtained from a man under 40 with Graves' ophthalmopathy.

V is TRBV14 and J is TRBJ2-5; D ambiguous. V was clipped by 3 bases and J by 4 bases, with 9 bases between them. Germline values: CDR1 SGHDN, CDR2 FVKESK. The CDR3 sequence is 13 residues long. The CDR3 nucleotides are TGTGCCAGCAGCCAGACGAACGGAGAGACCCAGTACTTC. The encoded protein is CASSQTNGETQYF.

Here the CDR3 reads CASSYQGPGDNEQFF. DNA of the CDR3: TGTGCCAGCAGCTACCAGGGGCCGGGGGACAATGAGCAGTTCTTC. The chain carries TRBV7-9 and TRBJ2-1; either TRBD1 or TRBD2 may fit D (6 bases each). Trimming cost V 4 bases and J 5 bases, with 15 bases left between them. Germline assignment: CDR1 SEHNR and CDR2 FQNEAQ (reference sequence). The CDR3 contains 15 residues. The whole variable domain, remainder taken from reference TRBV7-9 and TRBJ2-1, is DTGVSQNPRHKITKRGQNVTFRCDPISEHNRLYWYRQTLGQGPEFLTYFQNEAQLEKSRLLSDRFSAERPKGSFSTLEIQRTEQGDSAMYLCASSYQGPGDNEQFFGPGTRLTVL.

This chain links TRBV19 with TRBJ2-1; TRBD1 matches at 8 bases. CDR1 is LNHDA and CDR2 is SQIVND in the germline V gene (reference sequence). This CDR3 region has 15 residues. Trimming removed 4 bases from V and 2 bases from J; junction bases left unmatched: 4. CDR3 loop: CASSRMTGAYNEQFF. In DNA form, the CDR3 reads TGTGCCAGTAGTAGAATGACAGGGGCCTACAATGAGCAGTTCTTC.

Regarding this clonotype: One junction end disagrees with the germline gene, perhaps due to a read error. The chain combines TRBV5-1 with TRBJ2-2; no clear D gene. Germline CDR1 and CDR2: SGHRS and YFSETQ. The CDR3 spans 14 residues. The CDR3 bases are TGTGCCGGCAGCGCGACACTGAACACCGGGGAGCTGTTTTTT. This translates into CAGSATLNTGELFF.

The table lists this clonotype with a few counts. The chain uses TRBV6-1 and TRBJ2-3; TRBD2 aligns across 7 bases. J lost 4 bases, V lost 10 bases, and 11 bases had no gene match. This CDR3 spans 14 amino acids. Germline V lookup: CDR1 MNHNS, CDR2 SASEGT. CDR3 sequence (DNA): TGTGCCACGGGTAGCGGGCGCATCTCAGATACGCAGTATTTT. This translates into CATGSGRISDTQYF.

At least ten counts were recorded for this clonotype. This chain connects TRBV28 to TRBJ1-2, with D perhaps TRBD1 (5 bases). The CDR3 length is 12 residues. V was shortened by 4 bases and J by 5 bases, with 8 bases between the two germline ends. Germline CDR1 is MDHEN and CDR2 is SYDVKM. The CDR3 nucleotides are TGTGCCAGCAGTTCGGACACGTATGGCTACACCTTC. This codes for CASSSDTYGYTF.

This clonotype was seen only a few times. The chain carries TRBV12-3 or TRBV12-4 and TRBJ1-4; a possible D gene is TRBD1 (5 bases). Trimming took 7 bases from V and 8 from J, leaving 17 bases between them. CDR3 length equals 14 residues. CDR3 protein: CASTLGGTNEKLFF. For the CDR3, the DNA is TGTGCCAGCACCTTGGGAGGGACGAACGAAAAACTGTTTTTT.

Notes on this clonotype: As the CDR3 is not closed by the conserved phenylalanine or tryptophan, this likely results from a read error. This sequence joins TRBV20-1 and TRBJ2-7; either TRBD1 or TRBD2 may supply D (5 bases each). CDR1 DFQATT and CDR2 SNEGSKA come from the germline V gene (reference sequence). The CDR3 spans 17 residues. Between the trimmed V and J ends, which lost 0 bases and 0 bases, there was a span of 18 bases. The CDR3 reads CSARDGRAGPRSYEQYL. Here the CDR3 DNA reads TGCAGTGCTAGAGATGGGCGGGCAGGGCCACGCTCCTACGAGCAGTACCTC.